A selection of T cell receptor beta chains follows, all from one sample in a study of blood T cell repertoires in COVID-19. The repertoire was sequenced with immunoSEQ multiplex PCR; TCRdb's copy has only in-frame clones and lacks some. The sample lists about 270,000 clones, about 89% occurring once. Sample: peripheral blood. The receptor set was obtained from a man in his forties with active or convalescent COVID-19. CDR3s include the opening cysteine and the closing phenylalanine or tryptophan. A D gene is named only where the DNA matches it firmly. The listing skips clone size in some rows; elsewhere it reads once, few, many or a size class.

V,J,D,size,DNA,CDR3
TRBV2,TRBJ1-5,TRBD1,.,TGTGCCAGCGGGCCAGGGGGTTATCAGCCCCAGCATTTT,CASGPGGYQPQHF
TRBV9,TRBJ2-1,TRBD1,.,TGTGCCAGCAGCGTATCGACAGGGTCATACAATGAGCAGTTCTTC,CASSVSTGSYNEQFF
TRBV9,TRBJ1-1,.,.,TGTGCCAGCAGCGTCAACAGGGTGAGGACTGAAGCTTTCTTT,CASSVNRVRTEAFF
TRBV28,TRBJ2-7,.,.,TGTGCCAGCAGTTTAGACAGGATAGAAGGGGGCGAGCAGTACTTC,CASSLDRIEGGEQYF
TRBV10-2,TRBJ1-5,TRBD1,.,TGCGCCAGCAGGGGACAGTACAATCAGCCCCAGCATTTT,CASRGQYNQPQHF
TRBV14,TRBJ1-5,.,.,TGTGCCAGCAGCCATCCCGGTCGTGTCGGGGTGAGGTCCGATCAGCCCCAGCATTTT,CASSHPGRVGVRSDQPQHF
TRBV15,TRBJ1-2,.,few,TGTGCCACCAGCAGAGACCTCTTTGGGGGCCGGGCGGATGGCTACACCTTC,CATSRDLFGGRADGYTF
TRBV6-4,TRBJ2-1,.,.,TGTGCCAGCAGTGTATTTGGGCAGGATGGTTGGAGGGGTGAGCAGTTCTTC,CASSVFGQDGWRGEQFF
TRBV5-1,TRBJ2-7,.,.,TGCGCCAGCAGCCGGGGGAATGGCGACGAGCAGTACTTC,CASSRGNGDEQYF
TRBV28,TRBJ1-2,.,.,TGTGCCAGCAGTTTGGTAGGGGATGGCTACACCTTC,CASSLVGDGYTF
TRBV4-1,TRBJ1-3,.,.,TGCGCCAGCAGCCAAGACACCACTGCGGGAAACACCATATATTTT,CASSQDTTAGNTIYF
TRBV7-9,TRBJ1-4,TRBD1,.,TGTGCCAGCAGCCAAGGACAGGGGGAACTGTTTTTT,CASSQGQGELFF
TRBV21-1,TRBJ2-1,.,.,TGTGCCAGCAGGAGGACCAGGGGTAGGTGTTGCGATGAGCAGTTCTTC,CASRRTRGRCCDEQFF
TRBV6-1,TRBJ2-5,TRBD1,.,TGTGCCAGCAGTGAACCTACAGGGGAAGCAGAGACCCAGTACTTC,CASSEPTGEAETQYF
TRBV12-3/TRBV12-4,TRBJ1-2,.,.,TGTGCCAGCAGTGCCGACAGTGACTATGGCTACACCTTC,CASSADSDYGYTF
TRBV14,TRBJ2-2,.,.,TGTGCCAGCAGCCAGACGGGACACCTGAACACCGGGGAGCTGTTTTTT,CASSQTGHLNTGELFF
TRBV19,TRBJ2-6,TRBD1,.,TGTGCCAGTAGTATAGCCTCGACAGGGTCCGGGGCCAACGTCCTGACTTTC,CASSIASTGSGANVLTF
TRBV2,TRBJ1-2,TRBD1,.,TGTGCCAGCGAGAGGACAGGGTTCGATGGCTACACCTTC,CASERTGFDGYTF
TRBV5-1,TRBJ2-1,.,.,TGCGCCAGCGCCTACAGGGACGCGCGCCTCAATGAGCAGTTCTTC,CASAYRDARLNEQFF
TRBV14,TRBJ1-1,.,.,TGTGCCAGCAGCCAAATTATGGCTCGTTGGGCTTTCTTT,CASSQIMARWAFF
TRBV9,TRBJ2-1,TRBD2,.,TGTGCCAGCAGCTATAGGACTAGCCCTAGCTACAATGAGCAGTTCTTC,CASSYRTSPSYNEQFF
TRBV24-1,TRBJ2-1,.,once,TGTGCCACCAGTGATGTAACAGTAGTAGAGAATGAGCAGTTCTTC,CATSDVTVVENEQFF
TRBV2,TRBJ1-1,.,.,TGTGCCAGCAAGGACAGGAACACTGAAGCTTTCTTT,CASKDRNTEAFF
TRBV5-4,TRBJ2-7,.,.,TGTGCCAGCAGCTTTGTGGACAGAACCTACGAGCAGTACTTC,CASSFVDRTYEQYF
TRBV7-3,TRBJ1-1,TRBD1,.,TGTGCTACAGGGGGCATGAACACTGAAGCTTTCTTT,CATGGMNTEAFF
TRBV7-9,TRBJ2-3,.,once,TGTGCCAGCAGCTTGTGGGGGCTCACAGATACGCAGTATTTT,CASSLWGLTDTQYF
TRBV21-1,TRBJ2-2,.,.,TGTGCCAGCAGCAAAGTCCGGGACACCAAGAACACCGGGGAGCTGTTTTTT,CASSKVRDTKNTGELFF
TRBV6-5,TRBJ2-7,.,.,TGTGCCAGCAGTTCTATCTCCGAGCAGTACTTC,CASSSISEQYF
TRBV10-3,TRBJ2-3,TRBD2,many,TGTGCCATCAGGAGAGGGGCGGGAGAAACAGATACGCAGTATTTT,CAIRRGAGETDTQYF
TRBV4-2,TRBJ2-7,TRBD2,.,TGTGCCAGCAGCCACCCCCCTAGCGGGGGTCCCTACGAGCAGTACTTC,CASSHPPSGGPYEQYF
TRBV6-5,TRBJ2-1,.,.,TGTGCCAGCAAAAACCGGGGGGCCAGGGATGAGCAGTTCTTC,CASKNRGARDEQFF
TRBV2,TRBJ2-7,TRBD1,.,TGTGCCAGCAGCCGGACAGGGGTTTCCTACGAGCAGTACTTC,CASSRTGVSYEQYF
TRBV11-3,TRBJ2-7,.,.,TGTGCCAGCAGCTCCACAGCCTACGAGCAGTACTTC,CASSSTAYEQYF
TRBV5-6,TRBJ2-1,TRBD1,.,TGTGCCAGCAGCTCGGGACAGCTTTCCTACAATGAGCAGTTCTTC,CASSSGQLSYNEQFF
TRBV20-1,TRBJ2-7,TRBD1,.,TGCAGTGCTAGTAGTTGGGACAGGGTTCTCTACGAGCAGTACTTC,CSASSWDRVLYEQYF
TRBV9,TRBJ2-5,TRBD2,once,TGTGCCAGCAGCCGACTAGCGGGAGGGCCGTTAGAGACCCAGTACTTC,CASSRLAGGPLETQYF
TRBV28,TRBJ1-5,.,.,TGTGCCAGCAGTCCGCCACAGGGAGGCAATCAGCCCCAGCATTTT,CASSPPQGGNQPQHF
TRBV5-5,TRBJ2-7,.,.,TGTGCCAGCAGCTCCCCGGGACACCTCTCCTACGAGCAGTACTTC,CASSSPGHLSYEQYF
TRBV14,TRBJ2-7,TRBD2,.,TGTGCCAGCAGCCAAGAGTGGCTAGCGGGAGGAAGCCTAAGCGAGCAGTACTTC,CASSQEWLAGGSLSEQYF
TRBV30,TRBJ2-7,TRBD2,once,TGTGCCTTGGGACTAGCGGCCCACGAGCAGTACTTC,CALGLAAHEQYF
TRBV5-3,TRBJ1-5,.,.,TGTGCCAGAAGCCCCCCCGGGACACGTTCGAATCAGCCCCAGCATTTT,CARSPPGTRSNQPQHF
TRBV7-9,TRBJ2-3,TRBD2,.,TGTGCCAGCAGCTTACTCGGGAGGTCCCCAGATACGCAGTATTTT,CASSLLGRSPDTQYF
TRBV4-2,TRBJ2-2,.,.,TGTGCCAGCAGCCAAGAGGTATATACTAACACCGGGGAGCTGTTTTTT,CASSQEVYTNTGELFF
TRBV19,TRBJ1-2,.,.,TGTGCCAGTAGTAGGGCCGTCTCGTATGGCTACACCTTC,CASSRAVSYGYTF
TRBV5-6,TRBJ1-2,.,.,TGTGCCAGCAGCTTGGAGGGCAGACTAAACTATGGCTACACCTTC,CASSLEGRLNYGYTF
TRBV15,TRBJ2-7,TRBD1,once,TGTGCCACCAGCGGGACAGTAAGCTACGAGCAGTACTTC,CATSGTVSYEQYF
TRBV2,TRBJ1-2,.,.,TGTGCCAGCAGCGGCGGGGGCTATGGCTACACCTTC,CASSGGGYGYTF
TRBV29-1,TRBJ2-7,.,.,TGCAGCGTGAACCGAAGAGACGAGCAGTACTTC,CSVNRRDEQYF
TRBV18,TRBJ1-1,TRBD1,.,TGTGCCAGCTCACCTCAGGCACCGGGACAGGGGGTAGACACTGAAGCTTTCTTT,CASSPQAPGQGVDTEAFF
TRBV7-8,TRBJ2-1,TRBD2,.,TGTGCCAGCAAGGCGGGAGGGTACAATGAGCAGTTCTTC,CASKAGGYNEQFF
TRBV18,TRBJ2-3,.,once,TGTGCCAGCTCACCCGGACATTCATCAGATACGCAGTATTTT,CASSPGHSSDTQYF
TRBV29-1,TRBJ2-1,.,.,TGCAGCGTTGAAGACCCCGGGGGTGAGCAGTTCTTC,CSVEDPGGEQFF
TRBV6-1,TRBJ2-7,.,.,TGTGCCAGCAGTTCTACAGTCTACGAGCAGTACTTC,CASSSTVYEQYF
TRBV3-1/TRBV3-2,TRBJ2-5,TRBD1,.,TGTGCCAGCAGCCAAAACATCGGGACAGGGGAGACCCAGTACTTC,CASSQNIGTGETQYF
TRBV5-1,TRBJ2-2,TRBD2,.,TGCGCCAGCAGCCTCCGGGGGGGGCGTGTTGCCGGGGAGCTGTTTTTT,CASSLRGGRVAGELFF
TRBV7-3,TRBJ1-1,.,few,TGTGCCAGCAGCTTAGGACTGATAAGGCGGATGAACACTGAAGCTTTCTTT,CASSLGLIRRMNTEAFF
TRBV9,TRBJ1-1,.,.,TGTGCCAGCAGCGTAGGAGGACTTGGGGTAGATGAAGCTTTCTTT,CASSVGGLGVDEAFF
TRBV6-5,TRBJ1-1,.,.,TGTGCCATCAAAGGTAAGGGAGGCACTGAAGCTTTCTTT,CAIKGKGGTEAFF
TRBV14,TRBJ2-2,.,.,TGTGCCAGCAGCCGAGGGGGGGAGCTGTTTTTT,CASSRGGELFF